The 6 T cell receptor beta chains in this list originate from one sample, sequenced in a study of T-cell memory formation after mild COVID-19. From the 5' RACE reads, TCRdb called clonotypes with MiXCR, one entry per CDR3 protein. Of 210,000 or so distinct CDR3 sequences detected, approximately 20% appear once; the ten largest clones hold roughly 2.4%. Sequenced sample: PBMCs or a T cell subset sorted from them (not recorded which). The receptors stem from an adult woman who had mild COVID-19 (a few samples of this study predate the infection). Cell type and time point are not known.

This clonotype was observed a few times. The rearrangement uses TRBV3-1 and TRBJ2-7; the match to TRBD2 covers 8 bases. Unmatched junction bases numbered 4, after V lost 5 bases and J lost 1 base. The CDR3 runs 14 residues. Germline CDR1 is LGHDT and CDR2 is YNNKEL (reference sequence). DNA of the CDR3: TGTGCCAGCAGCTCAGCGGGAGCATCCTACGAGCAGTACTTC. Translated: CASSSAGASYEQYF.

The V call is TRBV5-5, the J call TRBJ1-2, with D possibly being TRBD1 (5 bases). Germline V gene lookup returns CDR1 SGHKS and CDR2 YYEKEE (reference sequence). V was shortened by 3 bases and J by 3 bases, with 18 bases between the two germline ends. The CDR3 has 16 amino acids. In DNA, the CDR3 is TGTGCCAGCAGCTCCCACGGCGGGGGTACACACTATGGCTACACCTTC. Amino acids: CASSSHGGGTHYGYTF.

This clonotype was observed a handful of times. This rearrangement joins TRBV20-1 to TRBJ2-7, with 12 bases fitting TRBD1. The CDR3 totals 17 residues. V shed 5 bases and J 3 bases; nucleotides not matched to a gene: 14. In germline, CDR1 is DFQATT, CDR2 SNEGSKA (reference sequence). The DNA of the CDR3 is TGCAGTGCTCTACCGGGACAGGGGGCGGTGGGGAACTACGAGCAGTACTTC. This gives the protein CSALPGQGAVGNYEQYF.

The CDR3 DNA is TGCAGTGCTAGTCAGCCCGGGGGGGATACGCAGTATTTT. Translation gives CSASQPGGDTQYF. The chain uses TRBV20-1 and TRBJ2-3; 7 nucleotides align to TRBD2. This CDR3 comprises 13 residues. Losses at the gene ends were 3 bases for V and 6 bases for J; bases not matched to a gene: 6. Per the germline V gene, CDR1 is DFQATT and CDR2 is SNEGSKA (reference sequence).

V and J are TRBV7-9 and TRBJ2-1, with TRBD2 matching over 13 bases. J gave up 2 bases and V 5 bases, and 6 bases lay outside the gene matches. Germline CDR1 SEHNR, CDR2 FQNEAQ (reference sequence). The CDR3 has 17 residues. The CDR3 DNA follows: TGTGCCAGCAGCCGGACTAGCGGGGGCCTTACCTACAATGAGCAGTTCTTC. This codes for CASSRTSGGLTYNEQFF.

This clonotype was counted a few times. V gene TRBV5-1 combines with J gene TRBJ1-2; D is unclear. The germline V and J ends were trimmed by 1 base and 4 bases, with 8 bases remaining between them. Germline CDR1 reads SGHRS; CDR2 reads YFSETQ. This CDR3 is built from 13 residues. The CDR3 sequence: CASSLPGPYGYTF. DNA of the CDR3: TGCGCCAGCAGCTTGCCCGGGCCCTATGGCTACACCTTC. Full variable domain (outside the CDR3, taken from reference TRBV5-1 and TRBJ1-2): KAGVTQTPRYLIKTRGQQVTLSCSPISGHRSVSWYQQTPGQGLQFLFEYFSETQRNKGNFPGRFSGRQFSNSRSEMNVSTLELGDSALYLCASSLPGPYGYTFGSGTRLTVV.